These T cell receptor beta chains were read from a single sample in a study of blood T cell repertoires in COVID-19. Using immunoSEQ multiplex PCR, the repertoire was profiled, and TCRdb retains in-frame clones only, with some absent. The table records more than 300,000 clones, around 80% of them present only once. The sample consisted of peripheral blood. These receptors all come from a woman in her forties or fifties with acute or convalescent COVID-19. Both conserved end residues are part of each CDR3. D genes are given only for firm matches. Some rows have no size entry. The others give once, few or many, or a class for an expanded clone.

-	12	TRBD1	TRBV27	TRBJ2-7	TGTGCCAGCTCGACAGGGGGCAACGAGCAGTACTTC	CASSTGGNEQYF
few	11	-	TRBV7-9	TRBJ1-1	TGTGCCAGCTCCTGGGAGCCTGAAGCTTTCTTT	CASSWEPEAFF
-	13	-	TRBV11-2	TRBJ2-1	TGTGCCAGCAGCTCCCACAGGGTTAATGAGCAGTTCTTC	CASSSHRVNEQFF
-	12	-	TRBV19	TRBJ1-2	TGTGCCATGAAGGACAGAAACTATGGCTACACCTTC	CAMKDRNYGYTF
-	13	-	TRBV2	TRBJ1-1	TGTGCCAGCTGGAGACAGGAGAACACTGAAGCTTTCTTT	CASWRQENTEAFF
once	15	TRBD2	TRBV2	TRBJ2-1	TGTGCCAGCATTCCCCGGGGACTAGCTACCAATGAGCAGTTCTTC	CASIPRGLATNEQFF
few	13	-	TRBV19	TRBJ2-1	TGTGCCAGTAGGCCGAGCTCCTACAATGAGCAGTTCTTC	CASRPSSYNEQFF
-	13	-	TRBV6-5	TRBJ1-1	TGTGCCAGCAGTCCGGGACTACACACTGAAGCTTTCTTT	CASSPGLHTEAFF
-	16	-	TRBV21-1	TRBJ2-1	TGTGCCAGCAGCAAATACGTGGGGACAGGGGTCAATGAGCAGTTCTTC	CASSKYVGTGVNEQFF
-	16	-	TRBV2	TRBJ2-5	TGTGCCAGCAGTGATATAGGACATGAAATAGGGGAGACCCAGTACTTC	CASSDIGHEIGETQYF
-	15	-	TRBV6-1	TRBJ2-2	TGTGCCAGCAGTGAATTCACAGGGTCCCACGGGGAGCTGTTTTTT	CASSEFTGSHGELFF
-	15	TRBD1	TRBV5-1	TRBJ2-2	TGCGCCAGCAGGGGGACAGGAGCGAACACCGGGGAGCTGTTTTTT	CASRGTGANTGELFF
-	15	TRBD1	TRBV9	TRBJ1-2	TGTGCCAGCAGCCCTTTCCCCGGGACAGGCTATGGCTACACCTTC	CASSPFPGTGYGYTF
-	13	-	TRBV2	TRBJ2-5	TGTGCCAGCGCGATGGAGGACCAAGAGACCCAGTACTTC	CASAMEDQETQYF
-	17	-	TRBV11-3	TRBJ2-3	TGTGCCAGCAGCTTAGTACCCGACAGGCTCACCACAGATACGCAGTATTTT	CASSLVPDRLTTDTQYF
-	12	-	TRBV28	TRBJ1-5	TGTGCCAGCAGTTTAGTCCAGCAGCCCCAGCATTTT	CASSLVQQPQHF
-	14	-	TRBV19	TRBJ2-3	TGTGCCAGTAGTCCCACCCACAGTGCAGATACGCAGTATTTT	CASSPTHSADTQYF
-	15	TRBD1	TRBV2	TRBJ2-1	TGTGCCAGCAGGCGGGACAGGGTTGCCTACAATGAGCAGTTCTTC	CASRRDRVAYNEQFF
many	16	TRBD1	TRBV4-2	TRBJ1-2	TGTGCCAGCAGCCAAGGGGGACCAGGGGGTGGAATGGCTCACACCTTC	CASSQGGPGGGMAHTF
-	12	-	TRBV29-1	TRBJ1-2	TGCAGCACCCTGGGGGGGGGCGATGGCTACACCTTC	CSTLGGGDGYTF
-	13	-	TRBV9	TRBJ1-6	TGTGCCAGCAGCGTAGGGGCGGGTTCACCCCTCCACTTT	CASSVGAGSPLHF
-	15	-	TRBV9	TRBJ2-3	TGTGCCAGCAGAAGGGGTAGCGGTAGCACAGATACGCAGTATTTT	CASRRGSGSTDTQYF
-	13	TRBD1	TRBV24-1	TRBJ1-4	TGTGCCACCAGTGCCTCAGGGACAGGGGAACTGTTTTTT	CATSASGTGELFF
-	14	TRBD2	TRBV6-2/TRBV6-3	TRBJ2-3	TGTGCCAGCAGCGGGACTAGCGGAACAGATACGCAGTATTTT	CASSGTSGTDTQYF
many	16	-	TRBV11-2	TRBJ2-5	TGTGCCAGCAGCTTCGTCCGGGGGGCGCCGGTAGAGACCCAGTACTTC	CASSFVRGAPVETQYF
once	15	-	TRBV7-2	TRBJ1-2	TGTGCCAGCAGCCCCCTGGGAGAGGGAGGAAGCGGCTACACCTTC	CASSPLGEGGSGYTF
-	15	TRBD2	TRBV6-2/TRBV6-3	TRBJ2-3	TGTGCCAGCAGTACTAGCGGGAGTAGCACAGATACGCAGTATTTT	CASSTSGSSTDTQYF
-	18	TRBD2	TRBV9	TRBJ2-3	TGTGCCAGCAGCGTAGGCCGCCCGGGACTAGCGGAAACAGATACGCAGTATTTT	CASSVGRPGLAETDTQYF
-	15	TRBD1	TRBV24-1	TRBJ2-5	TGTGCCACCAGTGATCCCGGGACAGGGGATGAGACCCAGTACTTC	CATSDPGTGDETQYF
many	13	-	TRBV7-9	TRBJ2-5	TGTGCCAGCACTGCAGGGTCCCAAGAGACCCAGTACTTC	CASTAGSQETQYF
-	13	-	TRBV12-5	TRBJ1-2	TGTGCTAGTGGTCTCGGGTCTTTCTATGGCTACACCTTC	CASGLGSFYGYTF
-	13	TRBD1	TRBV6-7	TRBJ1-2	TGTGCCAGCAGCCGCTGGACAGGGGATGGCTACACCTTC	CASSRWTGDGYTF
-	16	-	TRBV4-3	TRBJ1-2	TGCGCCAGCAGCCAAGACTTGACCAGGGGAAACTATGGCTACACCTTC	CASSQDLTRGNYGYTF
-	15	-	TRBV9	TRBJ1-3	TGTGCCAGCAGCGTAGGGTCAGGGATTGGAAACACCATATATTTT	CASSVGSGIGNTIYF
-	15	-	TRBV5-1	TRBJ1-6	TGCGCCAGCAGCTTGGCCCAGGGGCGCGGCTCACCCCTCCACTTT	CASSLAQGRGSPLHF